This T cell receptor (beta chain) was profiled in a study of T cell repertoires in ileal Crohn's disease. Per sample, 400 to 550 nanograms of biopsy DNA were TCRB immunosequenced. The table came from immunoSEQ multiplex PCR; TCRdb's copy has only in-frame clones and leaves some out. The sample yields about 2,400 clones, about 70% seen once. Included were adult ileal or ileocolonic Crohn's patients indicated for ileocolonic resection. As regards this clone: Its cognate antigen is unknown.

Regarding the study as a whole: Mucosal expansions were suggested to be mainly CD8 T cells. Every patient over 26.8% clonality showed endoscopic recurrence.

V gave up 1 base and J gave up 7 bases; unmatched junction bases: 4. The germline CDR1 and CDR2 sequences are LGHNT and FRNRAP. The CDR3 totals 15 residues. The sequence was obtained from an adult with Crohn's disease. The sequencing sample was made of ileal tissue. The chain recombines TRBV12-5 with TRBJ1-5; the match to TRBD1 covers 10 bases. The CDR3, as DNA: TGTGCTAGTGGTTTGGGACAGGGGGCAGGACAGCCCCAGCATTTT. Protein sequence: CASGLGQGAGQPQHF. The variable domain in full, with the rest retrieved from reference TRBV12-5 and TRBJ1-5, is DARVTQTPRHKVTEMGQEVTMRCQPILGHNTVFWYRQTMMQGLELLAYFRNRAPLDDSGMPKDRFSAEMPDATLATLKIQPSEPRDSAVYFCASGLGQGAGQPQHFGDGTRLSIL.